This passage covers 32 T cell receptor beta chains from one sample sequenced in a study of blood T cell repertoires in COVID-19. Measured with immunoSEQ multiplex PCR; TCRdb has only the in-frame clones, and not every one. The data show about 53,000 clones, 90% to 95% seen once. Sequencing used peripheral blood. All receptors come from a human donor in a cohort sampled during active COVID-19.

This chain joins TRBV2 and TRBJ1-2; D not certain. V was shortened by 11 bases and J by 8 bases, with 21 bases between the two germline ends. Germline-derived CDR1 and CDR2 are SNHLY and FYNNEI. CDR3 length: 13 residues. The CDR3 spells CAPSPRGLEGYTF. Here the CDR3 DNA reads TGTGCCCCGAGCCCCCGGGGTCTGGAGGGCTACACCTTC.

Only a few counts were recorded for this clone. J is TRBJ2-3 and V is TRBV30; maybe TRBD2 (5 bases). In germline, CDR1 is GTSNPN, CDR2 SVGIG (reference sequence). The CDR3 is 15 amino acids. V was pared by 2 bases and J by 0 bases, with 12 bases between. This CDR3 is CAWSRRGISTDTQYF. CDR3 nucleotide sequence: TGTGCCTGGAGTCGTAGAGGGATAAGCACAGATACGCAGTATTTT.

The CDR3 DNA reads TGTGCCAGCAGTCCGCTCTTGGAGGGACTAAGTGGCTACACCTTC. Translating it yields CASSPLLEGLSGYTF. The V and J genes are TRBV6-2 or TRBV6-3 and TRBJ1-2; perhaps TRBD1 as D (5 bases). This CDR3 has 15 amino acids. Germline lookup yields CDR1 MNHEY and CDR2 SVGEGT. V lost 5 bases to trimming and J lost 7 bases, with 20 bases between them.

The rearrangement links TRBV24-1 to TRBJ2-2, with D uncertain. Germline V CDR1 and CDR2: KGHDR, SFDVKD. The V end lost 1 base, the J end lost 6 bases, and 5 bases lay between the germline ends. This CDR3 comprises 13 residues. CDR3 DNA sequence: TGTGCCACCAGTGATTTCTTTTCCGGGGAGCTGTTTTTT. Amino acid sequence: CATSDFFSGELFF.

The V call is TRBV5-4, the J call TRBJ2-1; unclear D gene. The CDR3 runs to 14 residues. Trimming pared 0 bases from V and 5 bases from J, leaving 9 bases between. Germline loops: CDR1 SGHNT, CDR2 YYREEE (reference sequence). CDR3 sequence: CASSLGVSDNEQFF. CDR3 bases: TGTGCCAGCAGCTTGGGTGTGTCGGACAATGAGCAGTTCTTC.

This chain links TRBV7-9 with TRBJ1-1; 7 nucleotides match TRBD1. Trimming at V came to 5 bases and at J to 5 bases, leaving 5 bases not matched to a gene. The CDR3 runs 13 residues. Germline-derived CDR1 and CDR2 are SEHNR and FQNEAQ (reference sequence). This chain's CDR3 is CASSLGQRTEAFF. The CDR3 DNA reads as TGTGCCAGCAGCCTGGGACAGCGTACTGAAGCTTTCTTT.

The gene calls are TRBV7-9 and TRBJ2-7; TRBD2 aligns across 10 bases. V trimming: 3 bases; J trimming: 4 bases; junction bases outside the gene matches: 6. Germline V gene data show CDR1 as SEHNR and CDR2 as FQNEAQ (reference sequence). CDR3 length: 15 amino acids. The CDR3 loop reads CASSFSLAGVYEQYF. In DNA form, the CDR3 reads TGTGCCAGCAGCTTCAGTCTAGCGGGAGTTTACGAGCAGTACTTC.

This CDR3 is CASSLALRTGGVGELFF. CDR3 nucleotides: TGCGCCAGCAGCTTGGCCCTCAGGACAGGGGGGGTCGGGGAGCTGTTTTTT. The chain is built from TRBV5-1 and TRBJ2-2, with 10 bases aligning to TRBD1. The trim removed 0 bases at V and 7 bases at J, leaving 9 bases unmatched. Germline-derived CDR1 and CDR2 are SGHRS and YFSETQ. The CDR3 has 17 amino acids.

On this clone: A read error may account for a junction end that differs from germline. This chain connects TRBV2 to TRBJ2-1; D is possibly TRBD2 (5 bases). CDR3 length: 13 residues. Germline V CDR1 and CDR2: SNHLY, FYNNEI. CDR3 nucleotides: TGTGCCAGCAGTGAAGGCCCCCGGACTGAGGAGTTCTTC. This encodes CASSEGPRTEEFF.

The chain recombines TRBV7-2 with TRBJ1-5; tentatively, D is TRBD1 (6 bases). V shed 3 bases and J shed 1 base, with 10 bases lying between them. Looked up from germline, CDR1 is SGHTA and CDR2 is FQGNSA. This CDR3 is built from 15 residues. The DNA for the CDR3 is TGTGCCAGCAGCTTGAAACAGGGAAGCAATCAGCCCCAGCATTTT. Translated: CASSLKQGSNQPQHF.

The chain links TRBV29-1 to TRBJ2-1, with D uncertain. This CDR3 comprises 14 residues. Germline CDR1 SQVTM, CDR2 ANQGSEA. V gave up 6 bases and J gave up 5 bases, with 17 bases separating them. The CDR3 bases are TGCAGCGTCGCTCGCGAGGATACTAACAATGAGCAGTTCTTC. Translating it yields CSVAREDTNNEQFF.

This chain links TRBV5-8 with TRBJ2-3; 10 nucleotides match TRBD1. Germline V lookup: CDR1 SGHTS, CDR2 YDEGEE. The trim removed 0 bases at V and 4 bases at J, leaving 5 bases unmatched. CDR3 length: 16 residues. The CDR3: CASSLGTGGTSDTQYF. CDR3 DNA: TGTGCCAGCAGCTTGGGGACAGGGGGGACGTCAGATACGCAGTATTTT.

The chain has TRBV6-5 and TRBJ2-1, with TRBD2 identical over 10 bases. CDR3 length equals 14 residues. Germline V gene data show CDR1 as MNHEY and CDR2 as SVGAGI. V trimming: 5 bases; J trimming: 6 bases; junction bases outside the gene matches: 4. CDR3 coding DNA: TGTGCCAGCAGTAGGCTAGCGGGGGTCAATGAGCAGTTCTTC. Protein: CASSRLAGVNEQFF.

The rearrangement joins TRBV28 to TRBJ1-1, with 7 bases that match TRBD1. With V trimmed by 5 bases and J by 4 bases, 4 bases remained unmatched. From germline, CDR1 is MDHEN and CDR2 SYDVKM. The CDR3 runs 13 residues. This CDR3 is CASSRGQVTEAFF. The CDR3 bases are TGTGCCAGCAGTAGAGGACAGGTCACTGAAGCTTTCTTT.

This chain uses TRBV7-2 with TRBJ1-2; weak D call: TRBD1 (5 bases). The CDR3 runs 16 residues. V was trimmed by 6 bases and J by 2 bases, leaving 19 bases between them. Germline CDR1 reads SGHTA; CDR2 reads FQGNSA. CDR3 coding DNA: TGTGCCAGCAGACAAAGGCTCTTAGGGGTGAACTATGGCTACACCTTC. This gives the protein CASRQRLLGVNYGYTF.

This chain connects TRBV2 to TRBJ1-6; the D gene is possibly TRBD1 (6 bases). Trimming took off 4 bases at V and 6 bases at J, with 10 bases between the two ends. Looked up from germline, CDR1 is SNHLY and CDR2 is FYNNEI. The CDR3 runs to 14 residues. This CDR3 is CASSVQGPNSPLHF. CDR3 coding DNA: TGTGCCAGCAGTGTACAGGGACCTAATTCACCCCTCCACTTT.

The chain carries TRBV6-5 and TRBJ1-2; D may be TRBD1 (6 bases). Looked up from germline, CDR1 is MNHEY and CDR2 is SVGAGI. This CDR3 comprises 15 residues. V was clipped by 6 bases and J by 2 bases, with 16 bases between them. The CDR3 spells CASRGAGGSNYGYTF. CDR3 sequence (DNA): TGTGCCAGCAGGGGGGCGGGGGGCAGCAACTATGGCTACACCTTC.

This clone appeared a single time. The chain employs TRBV7-8 and TRBJ1-2, with D possibly being TRBD1 (5 bases). V lost 3 bases to trimming and J lost 4 bases, with 30 bases between them. The CDR3 runs 20 residues. The germline V gene has CDR1 SGHVS and CDR2 FQNEAQ. As DNA, the CDR3 is TGTGCCAGCAGCTTCTTAATCTTACCCGGATGGGGGGGAAGGAGCTATGGCTACACCTTC. This gives the protein CASSFLILPGWGGRSYGYTF.

The chain couples TRBV15 to TRBJ2-1, with D maybe TRBD2 (5 bases). Trimming left V 0 bases short and J 5 bases short, with 11 bases between. Per germline, CDR1 LNHNV and CDR2 YYDKDF (reference sequence). The CDR3 runs to 15 residues. CDR3 in DNA: TGTGCCACCAGCAGAGATCCGAGCGGAGACAATGAGCAGTTCTTC. Protein product: CATSRDPSGDNEQFF.

A single count supports this clone. J is TRBJ2-1 and V is TRBV19, with TRBD2 matching 7 bases. CDR1 and CDR2 (germline): LNHDA, SQIVND (reference sequence). Trimming at V came to 5 bases and at J to 9 bases, leaving 13 bases not matched to a gene. The CDR3 totals 15 residues. The CDR3 sequence: CASSLQQTSSFEQFF. CDR3 DNA sequence: TGTGCCAGTAGTCTCCAGCAGACTAGCAGCTTTGAGCAGTTCTTC.

The count of this clone is one. The chain uses TRBV2 and TRBJ1-2, with D perhaps TRBD1 (5 bases). CDR3 length equals 15 residues. Trimming removed 6 bases from V and 8 bases from J, with 22 bases in between. CDR1 is SNHLY, CDR2 FYNNEI, per germline. The CDR3 coding sequence is TGTGCCAGCAGCCTCAGAGCCCGGCGCGGGGACGGCTACACCTTC. Residues: CASSLRARRGDGYTF.

The chain employs TRBV27 and TRBJ2-5; D perhaps matches TRBD2 (5 bases). The germline V gene has CDR1 MNHEY and CDR2 SMNVEV (reference sequence). V dropped 6 bases and J dropped 2 bases, with 13 bases sitting between them. The CDR3 runs 14 residues. The CDR3 loop is CASRGLGGQETQYF. CDR3 bases: TGTGCCAGCAGGGGCCTTGGCGGGCAAGAGACCCAGTACTTC.

The V call is TRBV5-4, the J call TRBJ2-3; no definite D call. The CDR3 consists of 13 residues. Germline CDR1 and CDR2: SGHNT and YYREEE (reference sequence). Trimming shortened V by 2 bases and J by 2 bases, and 6 bases separated the two germline ends. This chain's CDR3 is CASSFRYTDTQYF. The CDR3 DNA reads TGTGCCAGCAGCTTCCGGTACACAGATACGCAGTATTTT.

The chain employs TRBV5-5 and TRBJ1-1, with D hard to call. V lost 0 bases and J 8 bases, leaving 11 bases between the germline ends. CDR1 SGHKS and CDR2 YYEKEE come from the germline V gene (reference sequence). The CDR3 loop spans 13 amino acids. CDR3 bases: TGTGCCAGCAGCTTGGCCGACGGGAGAGAAGCTTTCTTT. Encoded protein: CASSLADGREAFF.

The V call is TRBV5-1, the J call TRBJ2-3; weak D call: TRBD2 (7 bases). CDR3 length equals 15 residues. Trimming took 3 bases from V and 5 from J, leaving 16 bases between them. Germline loops: CDR1 SGHRS, CDR2 YFSETQ. CDR3 protein: CASSWGGEGIDTQYF. CDR3 bases: TGCGCCAGCAGCTGGGGGGGCGAGGGAATAGATACGCAGTATTTT. The full variable domain, rest sourced from reference TRBV5-1 and TRBJ2-3, is KAGVTQTPRYLIKTRGQQVTLSCSPISGHRSVSWYQQTPGQGLQFLFEYFSETQRNKGNFPGRFSGRQFSNSRSEMNVSTLELGDSALYLCASSWGGEGIDTQYFGPGTRLTVL.

The chain links TRBV6-5 to TRBJ1-2, with D possibly TRBD1 on 5 matching bases. With 6 bases removed from V and 3 bases from J, the gap between germline ends came to 11 bases. Germline CDR1 MNHEY, CDR2 SVGAGI. The CDR3 is 13 amino acids. The CDR3 DNA reads as TGTGCCAGCAGCCGGCCGGGGGACTATGGCTACACCTTC. Encoded protein: CASSRPGDYGYTF.

The rearrangement uses TRBV19 and TRBJ1-5; TRBD1 agrees at 7 bases. Germline trimming cut 3 bases from V and 3 bases from J; bases unmatched to any gene: 5. The CDR3 totals 15 residues. CDR1 and CDR2 (germline): LNHDA, SQIVND (reference sequence). This CDR3 reads CASSIWDSHNQPQHF. The CDR3 DNA reads TGTGCCAGTAGTATTTGGGACAGCCACAATCAGCCCCAGCATTTT.

This clone was seen a few times. The chain uses TRBV3-1 (or the pseudogene TRBV3-2) and TRBJ2-3; D not resolved. The CDR3 contains 14 residues. V dropped 0 bases and J dropped 8 bases, with 12 bases sitting between them. CDR1 and CDR2 (germline): LGHDT, YNNKEL (reference sequence). The chain's CDR3 is CASSQDRTTPTQYF. The CDR3 DNA reads TGTGCCAGCAGCCAAGATAGAACTACACCTACGCAGTATTTT.

The genes are TRBV6-4 and TRBJ1-2; TRBD1 agrees at 8 bases. The germline V gene encodes CDR1 MRHNA and CDR2 SNTAGT. V lost 6 bases and J lost 8; bases outside the gene matches: 11. The CDR3 extends over 14 amino acids. CDR3 DNA sequence: TGTGCCAGCAGCCTAGACACAGGGGGAACGGGCTACACCTTC. Encoded protein: CASSLDTGGTGYTF.

The table lists this clone with a count of one. The V and J genes are TRBV30 and TRBJ2-3, with D possibly TRBD1 on 5 matching bases. The CDR3 is 13 residues long. Trimming cost V 7 bases and J 2 bases, with 13 bases left between them. Germline V gene lookup returns CDR1 GTSNPN and CDR2 SVGIG (reference sequence). The CDR3 region has the DNA TGTGCCTTCAGGGTTACCTACACAGATACGCAGTATTTT. This codes for CAFRVTYTDTQYF. Drawing the rest from reference TRBV30 and TRBJ2-3, the complete variable domain is SQTIHQWPATLVQPVGSPLSLECTVEGTSNPNLYWYRQAAGRGLQLLFYSVGIGQISSEVPQNLSASRPQDRQFILSSKKLLLSDSGFYLCAFRVTYTDTQYFGPGTRLTVL.

The rearrangement links TRBV7-2 to TRBJ2-7; TRBD2 aligns across 8 bases. V lost 1 base, J lost 4 bases, and 6 bases stayed unmatched. The CDR3 is made up of 15 amino acids. The germline V gene encodes CDR1 SGHTA and CDR2 FQGNSA. The CDR3 DNA is TGTGCCAGCAGCTTAGTCCATAGCGGGGAGTACGAGCAGTACGTC. Its protein is CASSLVHSGEYEQYV.

The chain has TRBV7-6 and TRBJ2-7, with a weak D call TRBD2 (5 bases). The CDR3 is 16 residues long. The germline V gene has CDR1 SGHVS and CDR2 FNYEAQ. Trimming shortened V by 1 base and J by 2 bases, and 15 bases separated the two germline ends. CDR3 in DNA: TGTGCCAGCAGCTTAGGTCTAGGCGGGTCCCCCTACGAGCAGTACTTC. Protein: CASSLGLGGSPYEQYF.